This T cell receptor (beta chain) emerged from a study of lymphopenia after photon versus proton radiotherapy. Findings of the study overall: Post-nadir TCR diversity decline inversely tracked overall survival among those who died. Proton therapy kept repertoires fairly stable, unlike photons, which gained effector/memory cells. Better survival with proton therapy was suggested as possible, not demonstrated. After lymphocyte nadir, photon-treated repertoires showed oligoclonal expansion, especially CD8+ Temra.

Clones were read by immunoSEQ multiplex PCR, and TCRdb kept only the in-frame ones, dropping some. There are about 68,000 clones in the sample; approximately 91% occur only once, and less than 3.5% lies in the top ten. With regard to this clone: What it recognizes is unknown.

This clonotype was obtained from a woman aged 70-85 years with pancreatic cancer. The input for sequencing was peripheral blood, taken from a patient treated with photon-based radiotherapy.

CDR3 protein: CASSEGGREGGEQYF. The CDR3 nucleotides read TGCGCCAGCAGTGAAGGCGGTCGGGAGGGGGGCGAGCAGTACTTC. J is TRBJ2-7 and V is TRBV10-1; 8 nucleotides align to TRBD2. Germline V gene data show CDR1 as WNHNN and CDR2 as SYGVQD (reference sequence). V lost 3 bases to trimming and J lost 6 bases; unmatched junction nucleotides: 10. This CDR3 comprises 15 residues.